This T cell receptor beta chain was captured by sequencing in a study of cytomegalovirus exposure and HLA in healthy donors. Overall study context: The roughly 110 validation repertoires were reported in a later analysis to have been generated on the same platform as the roughly 720 first-cohort repertoires.

This CDR3 has 17 amino acids. V lost 4 bases to trimming and J lost 6 bases; unmatched junction nucleotides: 12. CDR1 and CDR2 (germline): MNHEY, SMNVEV (reference sequence). Libraries were prepared by immunoSEQ multiplex PCR; TCRdb keeps only in-frame clonotypes and omits some of them. The table shows about 64,000 clones, with about 95% occurring only once. The sample comprised PBMCs. The receptor was isolated from a woman between 18 and 29 years old in good health and CMV-seropositive. The chain links TRBV27 to TRBJ2-1; 10 nucleotides agree with TRBD1. CDR3 nucleotide sequence: TGTGCCAGCAGTTCACAGCCAAGGACAGGGGGGAGCAATGAGCAGTTCTTC. Its translation is CASSSQPRTGGSNEQFF.